This is a list of T cell receptor beta chains from one sample in a study of OX40 agonist ivuxolimab in advanced cancers. Data came from immunoSEQ multiplex PCR; TCRdb stores just in-frame clones and leaves some out. The table includes approximately 94,000 clones, under 95% detected once. The source material was CD4+ or CD8+ T cells sorted from blood, sampled in a trial of the OX40 agonist ivuxolimab. The source of these receptors is an adult with an advanced solid tumor such as melanoma, head and neck, liver or kidney cancer. Both conserved end residues are part of each CDR3. Fields, in order: clone size, J gene, D gene, V gene, CDR3 DNA, CDR3 protein. D genes are given only for firm matches. Rows may omit the clone size; those that give it use once, few, many or a size class.

>NA|TRBJ2-5|TRBD1|TRBV5-6
TGTGCCAGCAGGAGGGACAGGGCCCAAGAGACCCAGTACTTC
CASRRDRAQETQYF
>once|TRBJ2-2|NA|TRBV7-9
TGTGCCAGCAGCTTAGGACGAACAGGTTCCGGGGAGCTGTTTTTT
CASSLGRTGSGELFF
>few|TRBJ1-4|NA|TRBV7-9
TGTGCCAGCAGCATCCTCAGGGACCTTAATGAAAAACTGTTTTTT
CASSILRDLNEKLFF
>NA|TRBJ2-7|TRBD2|TRBV6-1
TGTGCCAGCATTAGCGGGGGCTCCTACGAGCAGTACTTC
CASISGGSYEQYF
>NA|TRBJ1-5|NA|TRBV30
TGTGCCTGGAGTGAGAGGCATCAGCCCCAGCATTTT
CAWSERHQPQHF
>NA|TRBJ2-3|NA|TRBV28
TGTGCCAGCAGGGGAGATACAGGGAAGCGGCAAAATACGCAGTATTTT
CASRGDTGKRQNTQYF
>NA|TRBJ2-6|TRBD1|TRBV25-1
TGTGCCAGGAACCCGGACAGGGGAGGCTCTGGGGCCAACGTCCTGACTTTC
CARNPDRGGSGANVLTF
>NA|TRBJ1-3|NA|TRBV7-8
TGTGCCAGCAGGGACTCTGGAAACACCATATATTTT
CASRDSGNTIYF
>NA|TRBJ2-3|NA|TRBV6-1
TGTGCCACGGCCAATACTTGGAGGGGCACAGATACGCAGTATTTT
CATANTWRGTDTQYF
>few|TRBJ2-7|TRBD1|TRBV7-8
TGTGCCAGCAGCAAACGACAGGGGAGGCAGTACTTC
CASSKRQGRQYF
>NA|TRBJ1-2|NA|TRBV5-1
TGCGCCAGCAGCCTATTCGGGACAAGGACCACCTTCTATGGCTACACCTTC
CASSLFGTRTTFYGYTF
>NA|TRBJ2-5|TRBD2|TRBV7-2
TGTGCCAGCAGCCCTCTGGGAGCGGGAGTTTCGGGGACCCAGTACTTC
CASSPLGAGVSGTQYF
>NA|TRBJ2-7|TRBD1|TRBV28
TGTGCCAGCAGCCAGACCGGGACAGGGGGCATCTACGAGCAGTACTTC
CASSQTGTGGIYEQYF
>NA|TRBJ2-2|TRBD1|TRBV2
TGTGCCAGCCAGGGACAGGGCTCCGGGGAGCTGTTTTTT
CASQGQGSGELFF
>NA|TRBJ2-1|TRBD1|TRBV18
TGTGCCAGCTCACCTACAGGGGGCTTTGAGCAGTTCTTC
CASSPTGGFEQFF
>NA|TRBJ2-1|NA|TRBV29-1
TGCAGCGTCGGTTACAATGAGCAGTTCTTC
CSVGYNEQFF
>NA|TRBJ2-7|NA|TRBV5-1
TGCGCCAGCAGCTTGGAGGGATACGAGCAGTACTTC
CASSLEGYEQYF
>NA|TRBJ2-7|TRBD2|TRBV5-1
TGCGCCAGCAGCCATACCGGGACTAGCGTGCGGGTGTACGAGCAGTACTTC
CASSHTGTSVRVYEQYF
>NA|TRBJ2-7|TRBD2|TRBV5-4
TGTGCCAGCAGCTTGGGGACTAGCGGCTACGAGCAGTACTTC
CASSLGTSGYEQYF
>NA|TRBJ2-1|TRBD2|TRBV10-3
TGTGCCACCGAGACCTCTAGCGGGATTGACAATGAGCAGTTCTTC
CATETSSGIDNEQFF
>NA|TRBJ2-4|NA|TRBV13
TGTGCCAGCAGCTCCCCTTCGCGAGCCAAAAACATTCAGTACTTC
CASSSPSRAKNIQYF
>NA|TRBJ1-2|NA|TRBV18
TGTGCCAGCTCGCAGACAGTGAACCATGGCTACACCTTC
CASSQTVNHGYTF
>NA|TRBJ1-5|TRBD1|TRBV28
TGTGCCACCTCGGGACAGTCCACGACGAATCAGCCCCAGCATTTT
CATSGQSTTNQPQHF
>once|TRBJ1-2|TRBD1|TRBV2
TGTGCCAGCACCCCGACAGGGGACTATGGCTACACCTTC
CASTPTGDYGYTF
>NA|TRBJ1-1|NA|TRBV7-9
TGTGCCAGCAGCCCTAACCCTGAAGCTTTCTTT
CASSPNPEAFF
>NA|TRBJ2-3|NA|TRBV5-1
TGCGCCAGCAGCTTGGGACTAGGTAGTACAGATACGCAGTATTTT
CASSLGLGSTDTQYF
>NA|TRBJ1-2|TRBD1|TRBV27
TGTGCCAGCAGTCGACCGGACAGGGAATTTAACTATGGCTACACCTTC
CASSRPDREFNYGYTF
>NA|TRBJ2-7|NA|TRBV7-2
TGTGCCAGCAGCCAACCCGCGCGGGGCTCCTACGAGCAGTACTTC
CASSQPARGSYEQYF
>NA|TRBJ2-5|NA|TRBV6-5
TGTGCCAGCAGCTCTAGGCGAGAGACCCAGTACTTC
CASSSRRETQYF
>NA|TRBJ1-1|NA|TRBV30
TGTGCCTGGAGTGTAGGGACAAAGAACACTGAAGCTTTCTTT
CAWSVGTKNTEAFF
>once|TRBJ2-1|NA|TRBV11-1
TGTGCCAGCAGCCCGGGACTGGCGATTGAGCAGTTCTTC
CASSPGLAIEQFF
>NA|TRBJ2-1|NA|TRBV7-2
TGTGCCAGCAGCCCACAGGTCGGTGAGCAGTTCTTC
CASSPQVGEQFF
>NA|TRBJ2-2|TRBD2|TRBV4-2
TGTGCCAGCAGCCAAGGGGGAGGGTTTAGCGGGTTCACCGGGGAGCTGTTTTTT
CASSQGGGFSGFTGELFF
>NA|TRBJ2-7|NA|TRBV2
TGTGCCAGCAACATTGACCGCGCCTACGAGCAGTACTTC
CASNIDRAYEQYF
>NA|TRBJ2-2|TRBD1|TRBV7-9
TGTGCCAGCAGCCCTTCAGGGGGCACCGGGGAGCTGTTTTTT
CASSPSGGTGELFF
>NA|TRBJ1-4|NA|TRBV6-6
TGTGCCAGCAGTTACGGGGGCGCGAGGAAACTGTTTTTT
CASSYGGARKLFF
>NA|TRBJ2-5|NA|TRBV7-9
TGTGCCAGCAGCTCCCCGGCCCAAGAGACCCAGTACTTC
CASSSPAQETQYF
>NA|TRBJ1-4|NA|TRBV15
TGTGCCACCAGCAGAGATTCGATGCAGCAGGGGATTGAAAAACTGTTTTTT
CATSRDSMQQGIEKLFF
>NA|TRBJ2-5|TRBD2|TRBV7-9
TGTGCCCCCGGGCCAACATCGGAGCGGGGGGGGATGTCCCAGTACTTC
CAPGPTSERGGMSQYF
>NA|TRBJ2-3|TRBD2|TRBV6-1
TGTGCCAGCAGTGAGCCGGGACTAGCGGCAGATACGCAGTATTTT
CASSEPGLAADTQYF
>once|TRBJ1-1|NA|TRBV4-3
TGCGCCAGCAGCCCCATCTTAAGCAGGCCGAGCACTGAAGCTTTCTTT
CASSPILSRPSTEAFF
>NA|TRBJ2-1|TRBD2|TRBV11-3
TGTGCCAGCAGTTCTAGCGGGAACTACAATGAGCAGTTCTTC
CASSSSGNYNEQFF
>NA|TRBJ2-7|NA|TRBV19
TGTGCCAGTAGTGTCACTGGGCAGGGAATTTCCTACGAGCAGTACTTC
CASSVTGQGISYEQYF
>NA|TRBJ2-7|NA|TRBV2
TGTGCCAGCTCCGTCAAATACGAGCAGTACTTC
CASSVKYEQYF
>NA|TRBJ2-1|TRBD1|TRBV7-6
TGTGCCAGCAGCAGCACAGGGGGCCGTGGAAATGAGCAGTTCTTC
CASSSTGGRGNEQFF
>NA|TRBJ1-2|NA|TRBV7-8
TGTGCCAGCAGCTTAGCGGGGGGGAGAAGTGGCTACACCTTC
CASSLAGGRSGYTF
>once|TRBJ1-3|NA|TRBV19
TGTGCCAGTAATCTGGGCACTACTGGAAACACCATATATTTT
CASNLGTTGNTIYF
>NA|TRBJ2-1|TRBD2|TRBV5-4
TGTGCCAGCAGCCACTTTCCCCCAACCCTAGCGGGAGGATACAATGAGCAGTTCTTC
CASSHFPPTLAGGYNEQFF
>NA|TRBJ2-1|TRBD2|TRBV11-2
TGTGCCAGCAGCCTCTTACTAGCGGGTACCTACAATGAGCAGTTCTTC
CASSLLLAGTYNEQFF
>NA|TRBJ1-5|NA|TRBV2
TGTGCCAGCAGTGCGGTAGATAGCAATCAGCCCCAGCATTTT
CASSAVDSNQPQHF
>NA|TRBJ2-1|NA|TRBV19
TGTGCCACTGGGACACAAGGCGCTTCCTACAATGAGCAGTTCTTC
CATGTQGASYNEQFF
>NA|TRBJ1-1|NA|TRBV28
TGTGCCAGCAGTCCCTCCTCTAGGGGGAACACTGAAGCTTTCTTT
CASSPSSRGNTEAFF
>NA|TRBJ2-2|TRBD2|TRBV9
TGTGCCAGCAGCCAAGGGGGCGAGACTAGCGGGCTCAACACCGGGGAGCTGTTTTTT
CASSQGGETSGLNTGELFF
>NA|TRBJ1-4|NA|TRBV19
TGTGCCAGTAAAGGGACACCAGGGCCTGGGTTTGAAAAACTGTTTTTT
CASKGTPGPGFEKLFF
>NA|TRBJ2-4|NA|TRBV28
TGTGCCAGCAGCAACAACTACAGGGTTTGGTACTTC
CASSNNYRVWYF
>NA|TRBJ2-5|TRBD2|TRBV2
TGTGCCAGCAGTATTCGCCTGACTAGCGGAAAAGAGACCCAGTACTTC
CASSIRLTSGKETQYF